The 22 T cell receptor beta chains listed next were all sequenced from one sample in a study of T cell repertoires in cytomegalovirus infection. TCRdb fed the reads into MiXCR, producing one record per CDR3 protein. This sample has about 680,000 distinct CDR3 sequences; 24% occur once, and the top ten carry 8%. The sequenced sample consisted of CD8+ T cells from PBMCs. The receptor set was obtained from a human donor in good health (CMV status not recorded). Some clones in this sample may be carry-over from other donors' samples.

This chain connects TRBV29-1 to TRBJ1-1; D is unclear. The V end lost 4 bases, the J end lost 5 bases, and 5 bases lay between the germline ends. Germline lookup yields CDR1 SQVTM and CDR2 ANQGSEA. The CDR3 totals 10 residues. The CDR3 here is CSVAVTEAFF. CDR3 DNA: TGCAGCGTTGCGGTGACTGAAGCTTTCTTT.

This clonotype was counted many times. The chain uses TRBV7-6 and TRBJ2-7; 13 nucleotides align to TRBD2. CDR1 SGHVS and CDR2 FNYEAQ come from the germline V gene. The CDR3 extends over 18 amino acids. J was trimmed by 5 bases and V by 1 base; bases with no gene match: 11. The CDR3 here is CASSLDPPLAGGLDEQYF. Written as DNA, the CDR3 is TGTGCCAGCAGCTTAGATCCCCCACTAGCGGGGGGGCTCGACGAGCAGTACTTC.

A few counts support this clonotype. The chain is built from TRBV6-2 or TRBV6-3 and TRBJ2-7; TRBD1 agrees at 7 bases. CDR1 is MNHEY, CDR2 SVGEGT, per germline. This CDR3 spans 13 amino acids. This chain's CDR3 is CASAFGQAYEQYV. As DNA, the CDR3 is TGTGCCAGCGCGTTCGGACAGGCCTACGAACAGTACGTC.

The chain couples TRBV7-9 to TRBJ1-5, with D maybe TRBD1 (5 bases). The CDR3 runs 16 residues. The V gene lost 2 bases and the J gene lost 4 bases, with 15 bases spanning the gap. Germline V gene lookup returns CDR1 SEHNR and CDR2 FQNEAQ (reference sequence). CDR3 region: CASSLTGPTGNQPQHF. The DNA for the CDR3 is TGTGCCAGCAGCTTAACAGGACCGACTGGAAATCAGCCCCAGCATTTT.

V is TRBV5-1 and J is TRBJ1-6, with D hard to call. Trimming removed 5 bases at V and 7 bases at J, with 10 bases between. This CDR3 has 13 amino acids. Germline CDR1 is SGHRS and CDR2 is YFSETQ. The CDR3 DNA sequence: TGCGCCAGCAGGGCCCGTAACAATTCACCCCTCCACTTT. Encoded protein: CASRARNNSPLHF.

The chain has TRBV20-1 and TRBJ2-7, with TRBD2 matching over 7 bases. J gave up 6 bases and V 6 bases, and 11 bases lay outside the gene matches. Germline CDR1 DFQATT, CDR2 SNEGSKA (reference sequence). The CDR3 is made up of 13 amino acids. The DNA of the CDR3 is TGCAGTGCCAGATTGGGGGGAGGGATCGAGCAGTACTTC. Amino acid sequence: CSARLGGGIEQYF.

This clonotype was counted ten times or more. This chain links TRBV20-1 with TRBJ2-1; 8 positions match TRBD1. Trimming at V came to 7 bases and at J to 1 base, leaving 12 bases not matched to a gene. The CDR3 has 16 residues. Germline V lookup: CDR1 DFQATT, CDR2 SNEGSKA (reference sequence). CDR3 protein: CSVVTRGQGSYNEQFF. CDR3 in DNA: TGCAGTGTTGTAACCAGGGGGCAGGGTTCCTACAATGAGCAGTTCTTC.

This clonotype occurred a few times. DNA for the CDR3: TGCAGCGTTGAACGCGGGGGCCACGTCGGTTACGAGCAGTACTTC. Translated: CSVERGGHVGYEQYF. The rearrangement joins TRBV29-1 to TRBJ2-7; tentative D call: TRBD2 (7 bases). This CDR3 has 15 amino acids. Germline values: CDR1 SQVTM, CDR2 ANQGSEA. Trimming shortened V by 2 bases and J by 4 bases, and 18 bases separated the two germline ends.

On this clonotype itself: Possible read error: a much larger clone is one base away. The V and J genes are TRBV20-1 and TRBJ1-2; perhaps TRBD1 as D (5 bases). The germline V and J ends were trimmed by 0 bases and 5 bases, with 13 bases remaining between them. The CDR3 consists of 14 residues. Germline CDR1 reads DFQATT; CDR2 reads SNEGSKA (reference sequence). The CDR3 is CSARDKSGPYGYTF. The CDR3 DNA is TGCAGTGCTAGAGATAAGTCAGGGCCTTATGGCTACACCTTC.

The sample holds many counts of this clonotype. V is TRBV11-2 and J is TRBJ2-5; a possible D gene is TRBD1 (6 bases). The CDR3 has 14 amino acids. Germline values: CDR1 SGHAT, CDR2 FQNNGV. Trimming shortened V by 3 bases and J by 3 bases, and 11 bases separated the two germline ends. CDR3 in DNA: TGTGCCAGCAGCTTCTGGACAGTAAAAGAGACCCAGTACTTC. Protein: CASSFWTVKETQYF.

This clonotype was observed many times. The chain couples TRBV13 to TRBJ1-1; D is uncertain. Trimming took 1 base from V and 3 from J, leaving 6 bases between them. This CDR3 has 13 amino acids. The V gene's germline CDR1 is PRHDT and CDR2 FYEKMQ (reference sequence). The CDR3 sequence is CASSLEYHTEAFF. The DNA of the CDR3 is TGTGCCAGCAGCTTAGAGTACCACACTGAAGCTTTCTTT.

This clonotype has more than one count but fewer than ten. The CDR3 sequence is CASSLGPGPYSPLHF. CDR3 sequence (DNA): TGCGCCAGCAGCTTGGGGCCGGGCCCGTATTCACCCCTCCACTTT. The chain joins TRBV5-1 to TRBJ1-6; D unresolved. CDR3 size: 15 residues. V was shortened by 0 bases and J by 8 bases, with 12 bases between the two germline ends. Germline V CDR1 and CDR2: SGHRS, YFSETQ.

This clonotype was counted a few times. The chain couples TRBV7-8 to TRBJ1-2, with unresolved D. V lost 1 base and J 8 bases, leaving 17 bases between the germline ends. Germline V CDR1 and CDR2: SGHVS, FQNEAQ. The CDR3 length is 15 residues. The CDR3 loop is CASSLDLRADGGYTF. CDR3 sequence (DNA): TGTGCCAGCAGCTTAGATCTAAGGGCTGATGGGGGCTACACCTTC. Variable domain in full (rest from reference TRBV7-8 and TRBJ1-2): GAGVSQSPRYKVAKRGQDVALRCDPISGHVSLFWYQQALGQGPEFLTYFQNEAQLDKSGLPSDRFFAERPEGSVSTLKIQRTQQEDSAVYLCASSLDLRADGGYTFGSGTRLTVV.

This clonotype came up many times. CDR3 DNA: TGTGCCAGCAGCGAAGGACTAGCGGGGGCCTACACCGGGGAGCTGTTTTTT. It specifies CASSEGLAGAYTGELFF. J is TRBJ2-2 and V is TRBV7-2; TRBD2 matches 13 bases. J gave up 3 bases and V 5 bases, and 6 bases lay outside the gene matches. The germline V gene encodes CDR1 SGHTA and CDR2 FQGNSA. CDR3 length equals 17 residues.

This clonotype was detected a few times. This sequence joins TRBV7-8 and TRBJ2-3; 7 bases align to TRBD1. The CDR3 has 19 residues. The V segment lost 2 bases and the J segment 2 bases; nucleotides outside the gene matches: 16. The germline V gene has CDR1 SGHVS and CDR2 FQNEAQ. CDR3 residues: CASSLPPYGTAGSTDTQYF. The CDR3 nucleotides are TGTGCCAGCAGCTTACCCCCGTACGGGACAGCTGGGTCCACAGATACGCAGTATTTT.

In its sample, this clonotype was seen a few times. The gene calls are TRBV28 and TRBJ2-5; TRBD2 matches at 9 bases. CDR1 and CDR2 (germline): MDHEN, SYDVKM. Trimming at V came to 5 bases and at J to 4 bases, leaving 8 bases not matched to a gene. This CDR3 has 15 amino acids. The chain's CDR3 is CASSSGGTHSETQYF. The CDR3 DNA is TGTGCCAGCAGTAGCGGGGGGACCCACTCAGAGACCCAGTACTTC.

V usage is TRBV25-1 and J usage is TRBJ1-5; D is unclear. The length of the CDR3 is 15 residues. Trimming stripped 3 bases from V and 0 bases from J, with 9 bases between. Germline-derived CDR1 and CDR2 are MGHDK and SYGVNS. CDR3 protein: CASSDHKYSNQPQHF. CDR3 nucleotide sequence: TGTGCCAGCAGTGATCACAAATATAGCAATCAGCCCCAGCATTTT.

This sequence joins TRBV7-2 and TRBJ2-7, with D possibly TRBD1 on 5 matching bases. The CDR3 consists of 13 residues. Looked up from germline, CDR1 is SGHTA and CDR2 is FQGNSA. V was shortened by 6 bases and J by 2 bases, with 11 bases between the two germline ends. The DNA of the CDR3 is TGTGCCAGCAGTTACAGGTTAACCTACGAGCAGTACGTC. It yields the protein CASSYRLTYEQYV.

This clonotype appeared a few times. The rearrangement joins TRBV6-2 or TRBV6-3 to TRBJ2-3; D is perhaps TRBD2 (7 bases). V lost 0 bases to trimming and J lost 3 bases, with 13 bases between them. CDR3 length equals 16 residues. Germline CDR1 MNHEY, CDR2 SVGEGT. CDR3 residues: CASSYSGGGETDTQYF. CDR3 bases: TGTGCCAGCAGTTACTCGGGGGGGGGCGAAACAGATACGCAGTATTTT.

The chain employs TRBV29-1 and TRBJ1-2; a possible D gene is TRBD1 (5 bases). V shed 3 bases and J shed 3 bases, with 14 bases lying between them. This CDR3 region has 14 residues. Per the germline V gene, CDR1 is SQVTM and CDR2 is ANQGSEA. CDR3 nucleotides: TGCAGCGTTGATTCGACAGCCCAAGACTATGGCTACACCTTC. It translates to CSVDSTAQDYGYTF.

This chain uses TRBV7-9 with TRBJ1-1; TRBD1 is a possible D gene (5 bases). Looked up from germline, CDR1 is SEHNR and CDR2 is FQNEAQ (reference sequence). The CDR3 covers 15 residues. V was trimmed by 2 bases and J by 4 bases, leaving 14 bases between them. The CDR3, as DNA: TGTGCCAGCAGCTTATCCGGGGGAGCGGGCACTGAAGCTTTCTTT. It encodes CASSLSGGAGTEAFF.

This clonotype was seen at least ten times. The chain links TRBV6-6 to TRBJ2-1; TRBD1 might be the D (6 bases). CDR1 and CDR2 from the germline V gene are MNHNY and SVGAGI (reference sequence). This CDR3 is 12 amino acids long. The V gene lost 6 bases and the J gene lost 4 bases, with 7 bases spanning the gap. The CDR3 spells CASRDRYNEQFF. CDR3 sequence (DNA): TGTGCCAGCAGAGACAGGTACAATGAGCAGTTCTTC.